The next 9 T cell receptor beta chains were all read from a single sample in a study of early T cells in non-severe SARS-CoV-2 infection. TCRdb called the 5' RACE reads again in MiXCR, with one record for every CDR3 protein. Here the sample spans approximately 69,000 distinct CDR3 sequences, 10% to 15% being singletons. The source material was whole blood. Every receptor here comes from an adult who was a healthcare worker with PCR-confirmed SARS-CoV-2 infection or an uninfected control (not recorded which).

This clonotype showed up many times. The chain uses TRBV6-6 and TRBJ1-5; maybe TRBD1 (5 bases). From germline, CDR1 is MNHNY and CDR2 SVGAGI (reference sequence). The V end lost 0 bases, the J end lost 4 bases, and 22 bases lay between the germline ends. The CDR3 runs to 19 residues. CDR3 nucleotide sequence: TGTGCCAGCAGTTACTCGGGGACCGATATTCACCGATTTAATCAGCCCCAGCATTTT. Amino acid sequence: CASSYSGTDIHRFNQPQHF.

The rearrangement links TRBV30 to TRBJ1-1; TRBD1 agrees at 8 bases. CDR3 length equals 12 residues. V lost 8 bases and J lost 4; bases outside the gene matches: 6. The germline CDR1 and CDR2 sequences are GTSNPN and SVGIG (reference sequence). CDR3 coding DNA: TGTGCCCTCCCCAGGGGGCCCACTGAAGCTTTCTTT. The encoded protein is CALPRGPTEAFF. Full variable domain (rest looked up from reference TRBV30 and TRBJ1-1): SQTIHQWPATLVQPVGSPLSLECTVEGTSNPNLYWYRQAAGRGLQLLFYSVGIGQISSEVPQNLSASRPQDRQFILSSKKLLLSDSGFYLCALPRGPTEAFFGQGTRLTVV.

This clonotype was detected only a few times. The rearrangement uses TRBV11-2 and TRBJ1-2; 8 bases match TRBD1. From germline, CDR1 is SGHAT and CDR2 FQNNGV. J gave up 2 bases and V 5 bases, and 10 bases lay outside the gene matches. CDR3 length: 16 residues. The CDR3 region has the DNA TGTGCCAGCAGCGGCACAGGGGGTAGGGGGAACTATGGCTACACCTTC. Protein: CASSGTGGRGNYGYTF.

This clonotype was observed at least ten times. This chain joins TRBV18 and TRBJ2-3; D uncertain. Germline CDR1 KGHSH, CDR2 LQKENI. Trimming left V 3 bases short and J 0 bases short, with 13 bases between. CDR3 length equals 16 residues. The DNA for the CDR3 is TGTGCCAGCTCACCGGTAGAGGCGACAAGCACAGATACGCAGTATTTT. Translation: CASSPVEATSTDTQYF.

A few counts support this clonotype. The V call is TRBV7-2, the J call TRBJ2-7; TRBD2 agrees at 13 bases. V lost 6 bases and J lost 3; bases outside the gene matches: 2. Germline loops: CDR1 SGHTA, CDR2 FQGNSA. The CDR3 is 14 residues long. The CDR3: CASSRTSGGYEQYF. Written as DNA, the CDR3 is TGTGCCAGCAGTCGGACTAGCGGGGGCTACGAGCAGTACTTC.

In this sample, this clonotype turned up many times. The chain recombines TRBV4-1 with TRBJ2-2; possible D gene TRBD2, 6 bases. CDR1 is MGHRA and CDR2 is YSYEKL in the germline V gene. Trimming cost V 0 bases and J 3 bases, with 14 bases left between them. The CDR3 consists of 17 residues. CDR3 in DNA: TGCGCCAGCAGCCAAGATTGGGACTCCGGGGACACCGGGGAGCTGTTTTTT. Translated, it gives CASSQDWDSGDTGELFF.

V gene TRBV2 combines with J gene TRBJ2-7, with TRBD1 matching 10 bases. CDR3 length equals 15 residues. V gave up 4 bases and J gave up 6 bases; unmatched junction bases: 9. Germline-derived CDR1 and CDR2 are SNHLY and FYNNEI. The CDR3 region has the DNA TGTGCCAGCAGTGGCGGGGGGACAGGGGAGCGCGAGCAGTACTTC. Its protein product is CASSGGGTGEREQYF.

The gene calls are TRBV20-1 and TRBJ1-4; D gene ambiguous. The CDR3 sequence is 14 residues long. Trimming removed 0 bases at V and 0 bases at J, with 5 bases between. Germline V CDR1 and CDR2: DFQATT, SNEGSKA (reference sequence). In nucleotides, the CDR3 is TGCAGTGCTAGAGATGCGGCAACTAATGAAAAACTGTTTTTT. It codes for CSARDAATNEKLFF.

V is TRBV10-3 and J is TRBJ2-7; 7 nucleotides align to TRBD1. The CDR3 covers 13 residues. V gave up 5 bases and J gave up 5 bases; unmatched junction bases: 6. The germline CDR1 and CDR2 sequences are ENHRY and SYGVKD. Here the CDR3 DNA reads TGTGCCATCAGTCTACAGGGGTCGGACGAGCAGTACTTC. Protein: CAISLQGSDEQYF.